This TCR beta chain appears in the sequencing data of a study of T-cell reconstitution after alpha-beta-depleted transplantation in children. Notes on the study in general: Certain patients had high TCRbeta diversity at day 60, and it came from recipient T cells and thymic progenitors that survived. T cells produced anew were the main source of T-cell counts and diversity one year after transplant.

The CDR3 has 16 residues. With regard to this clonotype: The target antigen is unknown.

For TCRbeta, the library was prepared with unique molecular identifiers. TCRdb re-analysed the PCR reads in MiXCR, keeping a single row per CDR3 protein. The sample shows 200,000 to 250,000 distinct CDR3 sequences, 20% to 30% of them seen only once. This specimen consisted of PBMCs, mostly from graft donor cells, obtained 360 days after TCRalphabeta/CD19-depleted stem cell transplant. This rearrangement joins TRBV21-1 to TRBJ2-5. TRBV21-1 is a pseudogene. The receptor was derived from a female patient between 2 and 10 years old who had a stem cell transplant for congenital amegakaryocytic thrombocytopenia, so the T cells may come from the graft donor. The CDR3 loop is CASSNRRLGHQETQYF. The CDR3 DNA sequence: TGTGCCAGCAGCAATCGCCGGTTAGGGCACCAAGAGACCCAGTACTTC.